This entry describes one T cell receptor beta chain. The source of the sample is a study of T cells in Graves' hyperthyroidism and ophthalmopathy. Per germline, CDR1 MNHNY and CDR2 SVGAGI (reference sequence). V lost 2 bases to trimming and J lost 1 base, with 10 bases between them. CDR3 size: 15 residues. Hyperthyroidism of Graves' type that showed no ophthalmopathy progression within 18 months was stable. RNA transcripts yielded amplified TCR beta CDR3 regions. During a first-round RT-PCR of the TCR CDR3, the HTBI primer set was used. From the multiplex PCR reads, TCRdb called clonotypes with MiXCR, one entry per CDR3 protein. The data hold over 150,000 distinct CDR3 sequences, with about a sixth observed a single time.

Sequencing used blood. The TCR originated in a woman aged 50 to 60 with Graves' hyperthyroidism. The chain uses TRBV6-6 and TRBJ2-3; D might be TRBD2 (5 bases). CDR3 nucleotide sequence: TGTGCCAGCAGTTACACGGGGTCACGCACAGATACGCAGTATTTT. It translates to CASSYTGSRTDTQYF.